The rows below give T cell receptor beta chains drawn from one sample of a study of Ad26.COV2.S vaccination and SARS-CoV-2 variants. This table comes from immunoSEQ multiplex PCR, and its TCRdb copy is limited to in-frame clones, with some not included. The table records almost 400,000 clones, approximately 91% of them present only once. The sample here was peripheral blood, taken in a trial of Ad26.COV2.S vaccine versus placebo. These receptors came from a person aged 18-65 years who received the Ad26.COV2.S COVID-19 vaccine or a placebo. Both conserved end residues are part of each CDR3. Fields, in order: D gene, clone size, J gene, V gene, CDR3 DNA, CDR3 protein. A D gene is named only where the DNA matches it firmly. Some rows have no size entry. The others give once, few or many, or a class for an expanded clone.

>TRBD2|-|TRBJ2-1|TRBV11-1
TGTGCCAGCAGCTCTACAACGGGGACTAAAGTGGAGTTCTTC
CASSSTTGTKVEFF
>TRBD1|once|TRBJ2-5|TRBV24-1
TGTGCCACCATGGGACAGAAAGAGACCCAGTACTTC
CATMGQKETQYF
>-|once|TRBJ2-7|TRBV2
TGTGCCAGCAGGAAGACAGTCCAGGGGGAGCAGTACTTC
CASRKTVQGEQYF
>TRBD2|-|TRBJ2-1|TRBV9
TGTGCCAGCAGCGTCGCGGGGACTAGGCATGAGCAGTTCTTC
CASSVAGTRHEQFF
>-|once|TRBJ2-5|TRBV28
TGTGCCAGCAGACTCGGACAGCAAGAGACCCAGTACTTC
CASRLGQQETQYF
>TRBD1|-|TRBJ2-2|TRBV5-4
TGTGCCAGCAGCCCGGGACAGGGATTTGGCGGGGAGCTGTTTTTT
CASSPGQGFGGELFF
>TRBD2|-|TRBJ2-5|TRBV20-1
TGCAGTGCTAGTAGCGGGAGGGCCGGGGAGACCCAGTACTTC
CSASSGRAGETQYF
>TRBD1|-|TRBJ1-6|TRBV28
TGTGCCAGCAGTTCCGACAGGGGATCACCCCTCCACTTT
CASSSDRGSPLHF
>TRBD1|-|TRBJ2-5|TRBV4-3
TGCGCCAGCAGCCAAGAAGGACAGGGGCAAGAGACCCAGTACTTC
CASSQEGQGQETQYF
>-|once|TRBJ2-7|TRBV3-1/TRBV3-2
TGTGCCAGCAGCCAAGAATCTAAATCCTACGAGCAGTACTTC
CASSQESKSYEQYF
>-|-|TRBJ2-2|TRBV5-4
TGTGCCAGCAGCTTGGGTCAGACGAACACCGGGGAGCTGTTTTTT
CASSLGQTNTGELFF
>-|-|TRBJ2-3|TRBV15
TGTGCCACCACCCCAATCAGTAGCACAGATACGCAGTATTTT
CATTPISSTDTQYF
>-|-|TRBJ1-1|TRBV12-5
TGTGCTAGTGGTTTGGTAGCCAGGGCGAACACTGAAGCTTTCTTT
CASGLVARANTEAFF
>TRBD2|-|TRBJ2-3|TRBV18
TGTGCCAGCTCACCACCGGCTCTAGCGGGAGGAGAATTGGGCAGTAATTTT
CASSPPALAGGELGSNF
>-|-|TRBJ2-7|TRBV27
TGTGCCAGCAGTAGACAGGGGGCGACTAGCGGGTGGAGCTCCTACGAGCAGTACTTC
CASSRQGATSGWSSYEQYF
>-|-|TRBJ2-1|TRBV12-3/TRBV12-4
TGTGCCAGCAGTTTAGTTGGTAGCGGTGAGCAGTTCTTC
CASSLVGSGEQFF
>-|once|TRBJ2-1|TRBV18
TGTGCCAGCTCACCACCGTCCAGCTACAATGAGCAGTTCTTC
CASSPPSSYNEQFF
>-|-|TRBJ1-2|TRBV6-1
TGTGCCAGCAGTGAAACGGGTGGCTACACCTTC
CASSETGGYTF
>-|-|TRBJ2-1|TRBV6-5
TGTGCCAGCAGTTACTCCCTGGGGGAGCAGTTCTTC
CASSYSLGEQFF
>-|many|TRBJ2-7|TRBV28
TGTGCCAGCAGTCAGCCCACTACCAGGCTCGAGCAGTACTTC
CASSQPTTRLEQYF
>TRBD1|-|TRBJ1-1|TRBV30
TGTGCCTGGAGTGTTTGGAGGGGGCGGGGGAACACTGAAGCTTTCTTT
CAWSVWRGRGNTEAFF
>-|once|TRBJ2-2|TRBV6-5
TGTGCCAGCAGCTGGAGACAGGACCCCGGGGAGCTGTTTTTT
CASSWRQDPGELFF
>-|-|TRBJ2-1|TRBV6-1
TGTGCCAGCAGTGAAGGGGGACGCTTTAATGAGCAGTTCTTC
CASSEGGRFNEQFF
>-|-|TRBJ1-3|TRBV28
TGTGCCAGCAGTACTCAGGGTATCTCTGGAAACACCATATATTTT
CASSTQGISGNTIYF
>-|once|TRBJ2-7|TRBV6-5
TGTGCCACCGTGGGAGATCTCTACGAGCAGTACTTC
CATVGDLYEQYF
>TRBD1|once|TRBJ1-4|TRBV20-1
TGCAGTGCTAGTGGACAGGGGATACAGAATGAAAAACTGTTTTTT
CSASGQGIQNEKLFF
>-|-|TRBJ1-2|TRBV11-3
TGTGCCAGCAGCTTAGATGGGGGGGATCCTAACTATGGCTACACCTTC
CASSLDGGDPNYGYTF
>-|-|TRBJ1-1|TRBV4-1
TGCGCCAGCAGCCTTAGGGGGGGACGGTGGAGTGTCACTGAAGCTTTCTTT
CASSLRGGRWSVTEAFF
>TRBD1|-|TRBJ2-4|TRBV28
TGTGCCAGCAGTCAAACAGGGGATCCCAAAAACATTCAGTACTTC
CASSQTGDPKNIQYF
>-|once|TRBJ1-2|TRBV29-1
TGCAGCGTTGAAGACTGGGAAGGCTACACCTTC
CSVEDWEGYTF
>-|-|TRBJ1-1|TRBV12-5
TGTGCTAGTGGTTTGGGCCGGAACATGAACACTGAAGCTTTCTTT
CASGLGRNMNTEAFF
>-|once|TRBJ2-5|TRBV6-5
TGTGCCAGCAGGCCCGAGGTTCGCGTAGAGACCCAGTACTTC
CASRPEVRVETQYF
>TRBD2|-|TRBJ2-2|TRBV7-9
TGTGCCAGCAGTCCAGATTCTAGCGGGAAGGCCGGGGAGCTGTTTTTT
CASSPDSSGKAGELFF
>TRBD1|-|TRBJ2-7|TRBV6-9
TGTGCCAGCAGTTTAGGGGGCGCGATGACCTACGAGCAGTACTTC
CASSLGGAMTYEQYF
>-|-|TRBJ2-1|TRBV28
TGTGCCAGCAGTTTGGTCAGCCCAGATGAGCAGTTCTTC
CASSLVSPDEQFF
>-|-|TRBJ1-3|TRBV7-8
TGTGCCAGCAGCTCCGGGGCAGGTGGAAACACCATATATTTT
CASSSGAGGNTIYF
>TRBD2|-|TRBJ2-3|TRBV28
TGTGCCAGCAGTGGACGGACTAGCGGGAGCGGTTTGGATACGCAGTATTTT
CASSGRTSGSGLDTQYF
>-|-|TRBJ2-7|TRBV5-8
TGTGCCATAACCCCGGGACGGATGAGCTCCTACGAGCAGTACTTC
CAITPGRMSSYEQYF
>-|once|TRBJ1-4|TRBV19
TGTGCCAGTAGTATAGGTCCCAGGATCTTAAATGAAAAACTGTTTTTT
CASSIGPRILNEKLFF
>-|-|TRBJ2-4|TRBV4-1
TGCGCCAGCAGGCCAGGGGTGGAAAACATTCAGTACTTC
CASRPGVENIQYF
>-|-|TRBJ2-2|TRBV11-2
TGTGCCAGCAGCTTAGATCCAGGGAACACCGGGGAGCTGTTTTTT
CASSLDPGNTGELFF
>-|-|TRBJ2-1|TRBV11-2
TGTGCCAGCAGAGGGGGGGTGAGCTCCTACAATGAGCAGTTCTTC
CASRGGVSSYNEQFF
>-|once|TRBJ1-3|TRBV6-5
TGTGCCAGCAGTTTTGAGAATGGAAACACCATATATTTT
CASSFENGNTIYF